These 3 T cell receptor beta chains share one sample of origin, sequenced in a study of blood T cell repertoires in COVID-19. Method: immunoSEQ multiplex PCR; TCRdb's copy keeps in-frame clones and lacks some. The repertoire includes 99,000 or so clones, about 83% of them detected once, and about 2% sits in the top ten. Sequenced sample: peripheral blood. Receptors were obtained from a man between 65 and 85 years old with active or convalescent COVID-19.

This clone appeared once. One end of the junction does not line up with germline, which may come from a read error. This chain uses TRBV7-7 with TRBJ2-1; 8 bases are a match to TRBD2. CDR3 length: 15 amino acids. CDR1 is SSHAT, CDR2 FNYEAQ, per germline (reference sequence). CDR3 region: CASSLGLASYNEQFF. CDR3 nucleotides: TGTGCTAGCAGCTTAGGACTAGCCTCCTACAATGAGCAGTTCTTC.

The table lists this clone with a count of one. The rearrangement links TRBV15 to TRBJ2-3; 12 positions match TRBD1. The CDR3 totals 16 residues. Trimming took 11 bases from V and 1 from J; bases not matched to a gene: 10. Germline assignment: CDR1 LNHNV and CDR2 YYDKDF (reference sequence). In DNA, the CDR3 is TGTGCCGCGAAGTCTGGGACAGGGGGCCGCACAGATACGCAGTATTTT. Translation: CAAKSGTGGRTDTQYF. The entire variable domain, with the rest obtained from reference TRBV15 and TRBJ2-3, is as follows: DAMVIQNPRYQVTQFGKPVTLSCSQTLNHNVMYWYQQKSSQAPKLLFHYYDKDFNNEADTPDNFQSRRPNTSFCFLDIRSPGLGDTAMYLCAAKSGTGGRTDTQYFGPGTRLTVL.

The V gene is TRBV28, the J gene TRBJ1-2; 9 bases match TRBD1. Germline V gene data show CDR1 as MDHEN and CDR2 as SYDVKM. The CDR3 contains 15 residues. V lost 5 bases and J lost 2; bases outside the gene matches: 6. DNA of the CDR3: TGTGCCAGCAGTCACTGGACAGGGGCCAACTATGGCTACACCTTC. It codes for CASSHWTGANYGYTF.